This is a list of T cell receptor beta chains from one sample in a study of regulatory T cells in long-lasting Graves disease. From the multiplex PCR reads, TCRdb called clonotypes with MiXCR, one entry per CDR3 protein. Among hundreds of thousands of distinct CDR3 sequences, about 16% were seen once, and the ten largest hold 15% to 20%. A further study also used this sample, focusing on T cells in Graves' hyperthyroidism and ophthalmopathy.

Sequencing was performed on peripheral blood mononuclear cells (PBMCs), taken at new diagnosis, from a patient treated with antithyroid drugs. Receptor source: a woman aged 25 to 39 with Graves disease. The CDR3 runs from the conserved cysteine through the conserved F or W. Each record gives: J gene, D gene, clone size, V gene, CDR3 protein, CDR3 DNA. The D gene is left open where the match is weak. The size of a clone is reported for some rows only, either as once, few or many, or as a class for expanded clones.

TRBJ2-1 | - | many | TRBV7-2 | CASSLGPGSGREFF | TGTGCCAGCAGCTTGGGCCCTGGATCTGGGCGGGAGTTCTTC
TRBJ2-1 | TRBD2 | many | TRBV27 | CASSSLGGLAATYNEQFF | TGTGCCAGCAGTTCCCTCGGTGGACTAGCGGCAACCTACAATGAGCAGTTCTTC
TRBJ2-4 | - | - | TRBV6-2/TRBV6-3 | CASSESTPAKNVQYF | TGTGCCAGCAGTGAGTCTACGCCAGCCAAAAACGTTCAGTACTTC
TRBJ1-2 | TRBD1 | many | TRBV30 | CAWSVGQVNYGYTF | TGTGCCTGGAGTGTCGGACAGGTTAACTATGGCTACACCTTC
TRBJ1-5 | - | few | TRBV7-2 | CASSPWGLGQPQHF | TGTGCCAGCAGCCCGTGGGGGCTCGGTCAGCCCCAGCATTTT
TRBJ1-5 | - | many | TRBV6-2/TRBV6-3 | CASSTRREASNQPQHF | TGTGCCAGCAGTACGCGACGGGAGGCTAGCAATCAGCCCCAGCATTTT
TRBJ2-7 | - | once | TRBV9 | CASSPDLQGGSYEQYF | TGTGCCAGCAGCCCCGATCTGCAGGGGGGCTCCTACGAGCAGTACTTC
TRBJ2-7 | - | - | TRBV7-9 | CASSLDSPAYEQYF | TGTGCCAGCAGCTTAGATTCTCCCGCCTACGAGCAGTACTTC
TRBJ1-3 | - | once | TRBV2 | CASSGVSIDRTSGNTIYF | TGTGCCAGCAGTGGTGTCTCGATTGACAGGACCTCTGGAAACACCATATATTTT
TRBJ1-4 | TRBD1 | - | TRBV19 | CASSDRGRSNEKLFF | TGTGCCAGTAGTGACAGGGGACGTAGTAATGAAAAACTGTTTTTT
TRBJ2-5 | TRBD1 | many | TRBV6-5 | CASSYSRGWGETQYF | TGTGCCAGCAGTTACTCCAGGGGGTGGGGAGAGACCCAGTACTTC
TRBJ2-5 | - | few | TRBV28 | CASSSWPRRGQETQYF | TGTGCCAGCAGTTCGTGGCCCCGTCGGGGACAAGAGACCCAGTACTTC
TRBJ1-1 | TRBD1 | few | TRBV29-1 | CSVGGFGTGDVNTEAFF | TGCAGCGTTGGTGGTTTTGGGACAGGGGACGTGAACACTGAAGCTTTCTTT
TRBJ2-3 | - | many | TRBV6-1 | CASSGKGGQWGQGTDTQYF | TGTGCCAGCAGTGGAAAAGGAGGGCAGTGGGGCCAAGGCACAGATACGCAGTATTTT
TRBJ2-1 | - | few | TRBV3-1 | CASSQFEAAEQFF | TGTGCCAGCAGCCAATTTGAGGCTGCTGAGCAGTTCTTC
TRBJ1-5 | - | few | TRBV27 | CASSPSSGFDNNQPQHF | TGTGCCAGCAGTCCGTCCTCGGGATTTGACAATAATCAGCCCCAGCATTTT
TRBJ2-3 | - | few | TRBV15 | CATSRISIPGVSSTDTQYF | TGTGCCACCAGCAGAATTTCAATTCCCGGGGTTTCATCCACAGATACGCAGTATTTT
TRBJ1-1 | TRBD1 | many | TRBV10-2 | CASSDTGTGSWWTEAFF | TGCGCCAGCAGTGACACCGGGACAGGGTCTTGGTGGACTGAAGCTTTCTTT
TRBJ2-7 | TRBD2 | few | TRBV20-1 | CSARVSAGANEQYF | TGCAGTGCTAGAGTTTCTGCGGGAGCAAACGAGCAGTACTTC
TRBJ2-1 | - | many | TRBV2 | CASSELATEQFF | TGTGCCAGCAGTGAATTGGCAACTGAGCAGTTCTTC
TRBJ2-7 | TRBD2 | many | TRBV28 | CASSESTSGSYEQYF | TGTGCCAGCAGTGAGAGTACTAGCGGGTCCTACGAGCAGTACTTC
TRBJ1-3 | - | many | TRBV28 | CASKGAGNTIYF | TGTGCCAGCAAAGGAGCGGGAAACACCATATATTTT
TRBJ1-4 | - | - | TRBV3-1 | CASSLGKPEKLFF | TGTGCCAGCAGCTTAGGAAAGCCGGAAAAACTGTTTTTT
TRBJ2-5 | TRBD2 | many | TRBV28 | CASSPGGREYF | TGTGCCAGCAGCCCGGGGGGGCGAGAGTACTTC
TRBJ2-1 | TRBD2 | many | TRBV7-2 | CASSGTSGIRGNEQFF | TGTGCCAGCAGCGGGACTAGCGGGATCCGGGGGAATGAGCAGTTCTTC
TRBJ1-1 | - | many | TRBV28 | CASNIQGLNTEAFF | TGTGCCAGCAATATACAGGGTCTGAACACTGAAGCTTTCTTT
TRBJ2-5 | TRBD1 | few | TRBV10-3 | CATPRGQGAETQYF | TGTGCCACCCCACGGGGTCAGGGGGCCGAGACCCAGTACTTC
TRBJ2-3 | - | few | TRBV9 | CASNRQGSTDTQYF | TGTGCCAGCAACAGGCAGGGGAGCACAGATACGCAGTATTTT
TRBJ2-1 | TRBD1 | few | TRBV9 | CASSVAGQGWNEQFF | TGTGCCAGCAGCGTAGCAGGACAGGGGTGGAATGAGCAGTTCTTC
TRBJ1-1 | - | many | TRBV2 | CASSENLGGTEAFF | TGTGCCAGCAGTGAAAACCTCGGGGGTACTGAAGCTTTCTTT
TRBJ2-7 | - | few | TRBV28 | CASTSAPTYEQYF | TGTGCCAGCACTTCGGCACCTACCTACGAGCAGTACTTC
TRBJ1-6 | - | many | TRBV12-3/TRBV12-4 | CASGGGNSYNSPLHF | TGTGCCAGCGGGGGGGGGAACTCCTATAATTCACCCCTCCACTTT
TRBJ1-1 | - | many | TRBV7-9 | CASSPDRMNTEAFF | TGTGCCAGCAGCCCGGACAGAATGAACACTGAAGCTTTCTTT
TRBJ2-7 | - | many | TRBV7-3 | CASSRDTFSEQYF | TGTGCCAGCAGCCGCGACACTTTCTCCGAGCAGTACTTC
TRBJ2-1 | - | many | TRBV5-1 | CASSLARGEQFF | TGTGCCAGCAGCTTAGCGCGGGGTGAGCAGTTCTTC